These 22 T cell receptor beta chains originate from one sample sequenced in a study of T cell changes during pregnancy in multiple sclerosis. Method: immunoSEQ multiplex PCR; TCRdb's copy keeps in-frame clones and lacks some. The table records 42,000 or so clones, almost 95% of them present only once. The sequencing here drew on CD4+ T cells from peripheral blood mononuclear cells, taken after pregnancy. Source of these receptors: a female donor with multiple sclerosis, enrolled in a pregnancy study.

This sequence joins TRBV7-8 and TRBJ2-4, with 13 bases that match TRBD2. The CDR3 sequence is 22 residues long. CDR1 and CDR2 (germline): SGHVS, FQNEAQ. Germline trimming cut 4 bases from V and 3 bases from J; bases unmatched to any gene: 21. The CDR3 loop reads CASSSGTPGLAGAARDKNIQYF. The CDR3 DNA follows: TGTGCCAGCAGCTCCGGGACCCCAGGACTAGCGGGGGCCGCCCGGGACAAAAACATTCAGTACTTC.

The chain links TRBV19 to TRBJ2-3; D perhaps matches TRBD2 (6 bases). There are 16 residues in the CDR3. CDR1 is LNHDA and CDR2 is SQIVND in the germline V gene (reference sequence). Trimming took 0 bases from V and 6 from J, leaving 16 bases between them. The CDR3 DNA sequence: TGTGCCAGTAGTATAGATTGGAGGGGCGGGTTGGATACGCAGTATTTT. It translates to CASSIDWRGGLDTQYF.

The chain recombines TRBV20-1 with TRBJ2-3, with D tentatively TRBD2 (6 bases). This CDR3 contains 11 residues. Germline CDR1 is DFQATT and CDR2 is SNEGSKA (reference sequence). The ends were cut back, 3 bases at V and 7 bases at J, with 8 bases in the middle. The CDR3 nucleotides are TGCAGTGCTAGGGAGGGGTATACGCAGTATTTT. Its protein is CSAREGYTQYF.

The rearrangement joins TRBV5-5 to TRBJ1-5; no firm D call. This CDR3 spans 14 amino acids. V shed 0 bases and J shed 2 bases, with 6 bases lying between them. Germline-derived CDR1 and CDR2 are SGHKS and YYEKEE (reference sequence). The CDR3 loop is CASSLGSGNQPQHF. CDR3 in DNA: TGTGCCAGCAGCTTGGGGAGTGGCAATCAGCCCCAGCATTTT.

The chain recombines TRBV9 with TRBJ1-3; 10 bases are shared with TRBD1. Trimming cost V 2 bases and J 2 bases; bases outside gene matches: 1. Germline V lookup: CDR1 SGDLS, CDR2 YYNGEE. This CDR3 region has 15 residues. The CDR3 coding sequence is TGTGCCAGCAGCGTCGGACAGGGGGCTGGAAACACCATATATTTT. Its protein product is CASSVGQGAGNTIYF.

This clone was seen once. The chain combines TRBV4-1 with TRBJ2-2; D may be TRBD2 (6 bases). The CDR3 runs 13 residues. With 3 bases removed from V and 7 bases from J, the gap between germline ends came to 9 bases. From germline, CDR1 is MGHRA and CDR2 YSYEKL. The CDR3 nucleotides are TGCGCCAGCAGCCAGGGGACTTTCGGGGAGCTGTTTTTT. Its translation is CASSQGTFGELFF.

The J gene is TRBJ1-2, the V gene TRBV19; 9 bases are a match to TRBD1. This CDR3 is 17 amino acids long. With 3 bases clipped from V and 0 bases from J, the junction kept 8 bases outside the gene matches. CDR1 and CDR2 (germline): LNHDA, SQIVND (reference sequence). CDR3 sequence (DNA): TGTGCCAGTAGTATCCGGACAGGGGCAATGGCTAACTATGGCTACACCTTC. Its protein is CASSIRTGAMANYGYTF. Filled out from reference TRBV19 and TRBJ1-2, the complete variable domain reads DGGITQSPKYLFRKEGQNVTLSCEQNLNHDAMYWYRQDPGQGLRLIYYSQIVNDFQKGDIAEGYSVSREKKESFPLTVTSAQKNPTAFYLCASSIRTGAMANYGYTFGSGTRLTVV.

This clone was recorded once. This rearrangement joins TRBV6-1 to TRBJ2-1; the match to TRBD1 covers 8 bases. This CDR3 has 13 amino acids. The V segment lost 6 bases and the J segment 9 bases; nucleotides outside the gene matches: 7. Germline V gives CDR1 MNHNS, CDR2 SASEGT. CDR3 amino acids: CASSPTTGGEQFF. The CDR3 bases are TGTGCCAGCAGCCCAACCACAGGGGGTGAGCAGTTCTTC.

This clone was counted a single time. The gene calls are TRBV11-2 and TRBJ2-2; maybe TRBD2 (6 bases). Germline V gives CDR1 SGHAT, CDR2 FQNNGV. The V end was cut by 7 bases, the J end by 3 bases, with 15 bases between. The CDR3 runs 15 residues. As DNA, the CDR3 is TGTGCCAGCACCCATAGAGGAGGGGACACCGGGGAGCTGTTTTTT. Its protein product is CASTHRGGDTGELFF.

The J gene is TRBJ1-4, the V gene TRBV6-1; D unresolved. Trimming removed 7 bases at V and 7 bases at J, with 16 bases between. The CDR3 is made up of 14 amino acids. The germline V gene encodes CDR1 MNHNS and CDR2 SASEGT. The CDR3 sequence is CASTRRESLEKLFF. The CDR3 coding sequence is TGTGCCAGCACCCGGAGGGAATCCCTTGAAAAACTGTTTTTT.

The chain has TRBV19 and TRBJ1-1, with TRBD1 matching over 7 bases. V lost 7 bases and J lost 5; bases outside the gene matches: 7. This CDR3 region has 13 residues. The germline V gene has CDR1 LNHDA and CDR2 SQIVND (reference sequence). CDR3 loop: CASTGGRGTEAFF. The CDR3 DNA sequence: TGTGCCAGTACAGGGGGGAGAGGGACTGAAGCTTTCTTT. Full variable domain (rest looked up from reference TRBV19 and TRBJ1-1): DGGITQSPKYLFRKEGQNVTLSCEQNLNHDAMYWYRQDPGQGLRLIYYSQIVNDFQKGDIAEGYSVSREKKESFPLTVTSAQKNPTAFYLCASTGGRGTEAFFGQGTRLTVV.

The chain combines TRBV2 with TRBJ2-7; 9 nucleotides line up with TRBD2. V trimming: 7 bases; J trimming: 10 bases; junction bases outside the gene matches: 8. CDR1 and CDR2 from the germline V gene are SNHLY and FYNNEI. This CDR3 comprises 12 residues. CDR3 coding DNA: TGTGCCAGCATGGGACTAGCTCGCGGACAGTACTTC. Protein sequence: CASMGLARGQYF.

J is TRBJ1-1 and V is TRBV12-5; 12 bases match TRBD1. Trimming removed 5 bases from V and 1 base from J; junction bases left unmatched: 2. CDR3 length: 15 amino acids. CDR1 and CDR2 (germline): LGHNT, FRNRAP. This CDR3 reads CASGTGQGANTEAFF. The DNA for the CDR3 is TGTGCTAGTGGTACGGGACAGGGGGCGAACACTGAAGCTTTCTTT.

The rearrangement links TRBV30 to TRBJ1-1, with TRBD1 matching over 7 bases. The CDR3 covers 15 residues. In germline, CDR1 is GTSNPN, CDR2 SVGIG (reference sequence). The ends lost 2 bases at V and 0 bases at J; junction bases unmatched: 6. The CDR3 DNA reads as TGTGCCTGGAGTTACAGGGGCCGGATGAACACTGAAGCTTTCTTT. Translation: CAWSYRGRMNTEAFF. The entire variable domain, with the rest obtained from reference TRBV30 and TRBJ1-1, is as follows: SQTIHQWPATLVQPVGSPLSLECTVEGTSNPNLYWYRQAAGRGLQLLFYSVGIGQISSEVPQNLSASRPQDRQFILSSKKLLLSDSGFYLCAWSYRGRMNTEAFFGQGTRLTVV.

The chain recombines TRBV7-9 with TRBJ2-7; TRBD1 matches at 10 bases. Germline values: CDR1 SEHNR, CDR2 FQNEAQ (reference sequence). The CDR3 extends over 17 amino acids. After removal of 4 bases from V and 6 bases from J, the junction contained 15 bases not matched to a gene. The CDR3 loop is CASSYTGTGVPLFEQYF. CDR3 DNA: TGTGCCAGCAGCTACACCGGGACAGGGGTACCTCTTTTCGAGCAGTACTTC.

The J gene is TRBJ1-2, the V gene TRBV5-4, with 7 bases matching TRBD1. Germline assignment: CDR1 SGHNT and CDR2 YYREEE (reference sequence). V lost 6 bases, J lost 2 bases, and 10 bases stayed unmatched. This CDR3 contains 15 residues. CDR3 protein: CASTGGEGGNYGYTF. The CDR3, as DNA: TGTGCCAGCACCGGGGGAGAAGGGGGCAACTATGGCTACACCTTC.

This sequence joins TRBV19 and TRBJ2-1; 8 positions agree with TRBD2. This CDR3 has 15 amino acids. V was pared by 7 bases and J by 4 bases, with 9 bases of the junction left unmatched. Germline V gives CDR1 LNHDA, CDR2 SQIVND (reference sequence). In DNA form, the CDR3 reads TGTGCCAGTACTCGTGCGGGGGGATGGTACAATGAGCAGTTCTTC. Translating it yields CASTRAGGWYNEQFF.

The V call is TRBV18, the J call TRBJ1-5, with 7 bases aligning to TRBD1. The length of the CDR3 is 15 residues. The germline gives CDR1 KGHSH, CDR2 LQKENI. The V gene end was trimmed by 1 base and the J gene end by 3 bases; junction bases not matched to a gene: 3. The CDR3 bases are TGTGCCAGCTCACCACAGGGGGCTAACAATCAGCCCCAGCATTTT. Its translation is CASSPQGANNQPQHF.

In nucleotides, the CDR3 is TGTGCCAGCATCCTCCCAGGGGGAACGTACGAGCAGTACTTC. Its protein is CASILPGGTYEQYF. The V call is TRBV2, the J call TRBJ2-7, with 7 bases matching TRBD1. CDR1 is SNHLY, CDR2 FYNNEI, per germline. With V trimmed by 7 bases and J by 4 bases, 10 bases remained unmatched. This CDR3 has 14 amino acids. Variable domain in full (rest from reference TRBV2 and TRBJ2-7): EPEVTQTPSHQVTQMGQEVILRCVPISNHLYFYWYRQILGQKVEFLVSFYNNEISEKSEIFDDQFSVERPDGSNFTLKIRSTKLEDSAMYFCASILPGGTYEQYFGPGTRLTVT.

This chain links TRBV25-1 with TRBJ1-2, with a weak D call TRBD1 (5 bases). V lost 1 base and J lost 4, with 10 bases in between. The CDR3 consists of 14 residues. CDR1 MGHDK and CDR2 SYGVNS come from the germline V gene. CDR3 region: CASSELGQGYGYTF. The CDR3 DNA reads as TGTGCCAGCAGTGAATTAGGCCAGGGCTATGGCTACACCTTC.

V gene TRBV7-6 combines with J gene TRBJ2-7; 10 bases agree with TRBD1. V lost 5 bases to trimming and J lost 2 bases; unmatched junction nucleotides: 6. The CDR3 is 15 amino acids. Per germline, CDR1 SGHVS and CDR2 FNYEAQ. CDR3 DNA: TGTGCCAGCAGCCCGGGACAGGGGCTCCCCTACGAGCAGTACTTC. Its protein product is CASSPGQGLPYEQYF.

The chain is built from TRBV5-1 and TRBJ2-2; tentatively, D is TRBD1 (5 bases). With 4 bases removed from V and 0 bases from J, the gap between germline ends came to 13 bases. The CDR3 has 16 amino acids. CDR1 SGHRS and CDR2 YFSETQ come from the germline V gene. Here the CDR3 DNA reads TGCGCCAGCAGCCCCCCAACAGGACCGAACACCGGGGAGCTGTTTTTT. Translation gives CASSPPTGPNTGELFF.